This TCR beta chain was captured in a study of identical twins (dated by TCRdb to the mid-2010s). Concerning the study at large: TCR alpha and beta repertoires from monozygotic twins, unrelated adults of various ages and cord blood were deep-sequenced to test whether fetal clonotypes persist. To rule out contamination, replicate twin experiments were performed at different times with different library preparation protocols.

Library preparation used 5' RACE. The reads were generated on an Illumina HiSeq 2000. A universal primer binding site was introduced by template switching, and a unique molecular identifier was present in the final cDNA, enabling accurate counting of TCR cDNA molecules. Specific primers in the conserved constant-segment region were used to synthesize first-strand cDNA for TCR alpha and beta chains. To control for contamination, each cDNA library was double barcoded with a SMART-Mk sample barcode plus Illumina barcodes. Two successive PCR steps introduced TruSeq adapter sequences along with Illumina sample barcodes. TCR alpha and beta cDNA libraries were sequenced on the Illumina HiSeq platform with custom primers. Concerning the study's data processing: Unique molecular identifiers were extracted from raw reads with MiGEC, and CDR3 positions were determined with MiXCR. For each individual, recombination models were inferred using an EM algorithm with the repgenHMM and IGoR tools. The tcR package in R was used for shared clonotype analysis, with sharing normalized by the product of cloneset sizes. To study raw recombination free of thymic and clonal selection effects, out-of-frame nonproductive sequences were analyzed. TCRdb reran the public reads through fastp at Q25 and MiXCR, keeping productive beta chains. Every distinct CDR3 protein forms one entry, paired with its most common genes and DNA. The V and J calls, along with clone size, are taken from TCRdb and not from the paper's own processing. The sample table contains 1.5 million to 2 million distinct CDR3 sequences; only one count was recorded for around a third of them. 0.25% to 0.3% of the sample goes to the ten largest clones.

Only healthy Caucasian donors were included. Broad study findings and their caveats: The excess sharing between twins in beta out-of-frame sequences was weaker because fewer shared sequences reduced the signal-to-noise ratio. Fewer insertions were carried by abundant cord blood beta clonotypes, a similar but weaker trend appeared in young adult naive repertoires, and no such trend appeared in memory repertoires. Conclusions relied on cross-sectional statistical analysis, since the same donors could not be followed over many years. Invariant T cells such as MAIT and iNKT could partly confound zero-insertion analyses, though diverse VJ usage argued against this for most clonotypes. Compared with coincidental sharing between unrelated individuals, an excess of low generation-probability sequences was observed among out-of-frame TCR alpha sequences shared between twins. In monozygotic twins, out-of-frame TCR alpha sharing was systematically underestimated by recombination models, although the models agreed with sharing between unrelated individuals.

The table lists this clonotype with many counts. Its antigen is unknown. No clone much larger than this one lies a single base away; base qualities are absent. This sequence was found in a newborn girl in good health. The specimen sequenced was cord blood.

DNA sequence: TGTGCCAGCAGCCTCCTGGGGACTCCCAACTACGAGCAGTACTTC. Protein translation: CASSLLGTPNYEQYF. The rearranged chain carries TRBV4-2 and TRBJ2-7; the D gene is perhaps TRBD2, on 6 matching bases. The germline V gene sets CDR1 to LGHNA and CDR2 to YNFKEQ. The V end loses 4 bases and the J end loses 3 bases, and a stretch of 16 bases separates them. The CDR3 runs 15 residues from the cysteine to the phenylalanine. The entry retains the CDR3 DNA only, 45 bases that are in frame from base 1.